The source of this T cell receptor (beta chain) is a study of shared clonotypes between healthy human individuals. The repertoire was sequenced with immunoSEQ multiplex PCR; TCRdb's copy has only in-frame clones and lacks some. This sample has roughly 700,000 clones, with under 80% found just once. Findings and caveats of the study: Non-shared clonotypes were found to have lower generation probabilities than the clonotypes that were shared by all four of the sorted-subset donors.

CDR1 is MDHEN and CDR2 is SYDVKM in the germline V gene. The length of the CDR3 is 13 residues. V lost 2 bases and J lost 4, with 8 bases in between. Comments on this clone: What it binds is unknown.

The J gene is TRBJ2-5, the V gene TRBV28, with D perhaps matching TRBD1 (5 bases). Sequencing input: memory CD4+ T cells sorted from blood. Subset given: CD45RA-negative fraction. This sequence originates from a woman in her twenties or thirties in good health. CDR3 sequence (DNA): TGTGCCAGCAGTTTAGGGGCGCCAGAGACCCAGTACTTC. This translates into CASSLGAPETQYF.